The 16 T cell receptor beta chains presented below share a single source sample, sequenced in a study of neurological immune-mediated disorders. TCRdb passed the 5' RACE reads through MiXCR, listing each CDR3 protein once. The sample includes 70,000 to 90,000 distinct CDR3 sequences, about 5.6% seen only once; the top ten take approximately 8%. Time point described: longitudinal time-point 2. The sample consisted of PBMCs. The receptor set was obtained from an older woman with multiple sclerosis.

This clonotype came up many times. The V and J genes are TRBV5-1 and TRBJ1-2; 11 bases are shared with TRBD1. V gave up 1 base and J gave up 5 bases; unmatched junction bases: 4. This CDR3 is built from 15 residues. Germline V gene lookup returns CDR1 SGHRS and CDR2 YFSETQ. The CDR3 DNA reads as TGCGCCAGCAGCTTGTATGGACAGGGGGCGTATGGCTACACCTTC. Its translation: CASSLYGQGAYGYTF.

At least ten counts were recorded for this clonotype. The V call is TRBV12-3 or TRBV12-4, the J call TRBJ2-3, with D possibly TRBD2 on 5 matching bases. Trimming removed 5 bases from V and 6 bases from J, with 12 bases in between. The length of the CDR3 is 13 residues. CDR3 nucleotide sequence: TGTGCCAGCAGTGGTCTAACTAGGGATACGCAGTATTTT. This gives the protein CASSGLTRDTQYF.

Only a few counts were recorded for this clonotype. This chain connects TRBV3-1 to TRBJ2-1, with 14 bases identical to TRBD2. Germline V gene lookup returns CDR1 LGHDT and CDR2 YNNKEL (reference sequence). J gave up 7 bases and V 3 bases, and 8 bases lay outside the gene matches. The CDR3 covers 17 residues. CDR3 bases: TGTGCCAGCAGCCACCAAATGACTAGCGGGGGGGCAAATGAGCAGTTCTTC. It encodes CASSHQMTSGGANEQFF.

This clonotype was counted many times. The chain recombines TRBV7-9 with TRBJ2-1; D may be TRBD1 or TRBD2 (6 bases each). CDR3 length: 16 residues. Between the trimmed V and J ends, which lost 5 bases and 4 bases, there was a span of 18 bases. From germline, CDR1 is SEHNR and CDR2 FQNEAQ (reference sequence). In nucleotides, the CDR3 is TGTGCCAGCAGCACAGTCGGGGGCCGGCTTTACAATGAGCAGTTCTTC. This gives the protein CASSTVGGRLYNEQFF.

This clonotype came up many times. The chain recombines TRBV12-3 or TRBV12-4 with TRBJ2-1; D call uncertain. V shed 6 bases and J shed 6 bases, with 6 bases lying between them. The CDR3 contains 11 residues. The CDR3 bases are TGTGCCAGCAGACCGATCAATGAGCAGTTCTTC. Its translation is CASRPINEQFF.

This clonotype has just a few counts. The J gene is TRBJ1-2, the V gene TRBV4-2, with D uncertain. In germline, CDR1 is LGHNA, CDR2 YNFKEQ. This CDR3 contains 13 residues. V was pared by 0 bases and J by 6 bases, with 8 bases between. For the CDR3, the DNA is TGTGCCAGCAGCCAAGAATTGGGAGATGGCTACACCTTC. Translating gives CASSQELGDGYTF.

This clonotype showed up just a few times. The V and J genes are TRBV9 and TRBJ1-4, with D maybe TRBD1 (5 bases). The V and J ends lost 4 bases and 8 bases respectively, with 15 bases between them. Looked up from germline, CDR1 is SGDLS and CDR2 is YYNGEE. There are 14 residues in the CDR3. CDR3 sequence (DNA): TGTGCCAGCAGCCCGGGGCTGGGAGAAGAAAAACTGTTTTTT. Translation gives CASSPGLGEEKLFF.

In this sample, this clonotype turned up a few times. V is TRBV18 and J is TRBJ2-2; weak D call: TRBD1 (5 bases). Trimming cost V 5 bases and J 0 bases, with 7 bases left between them. Germline V gene data show CDR1 as KGHSH and CDR2 as LQKENI. The CDR3 totals 14 residues. CDR3: CASSGAANTGELFF. CDR3 DNA sequence: TGTGCCAGCTCAGGGGCAGCGAACACCGGGGAGCTGTTTTTT. The full variable domain, in which reference TRBV18 and TRBJ2-2 provide the parts outside the CDR3, is NAGVMQNPRHLVRRRGQEARLRCSPMKGHSHVYWYRQLPEEGLKFMVYLQKENIIDESGMPKERFSAEFPKEGPSILRIQQVVRGDSAAYFCASSGAANTGELFFGEGSRLTVL.

This clonotype occurred a few times. CDR3 region: CASSPYGSSGANVLTF. As DNA, the CDR3 is TGTGCCAGCAGTCCTTACGGTAGCTCTGGGGCCAACGTCCTGACTTTC. V usage is TRBV6-1 and J usage is TRBJ2-6; D ambiguous. CDR3 length: 16 residues. The V gene's germline CDR1 is MNHNS and CDR2 SASEGT. The V end lost 5 bases, the J end lost 0 bases, and 11 bases lay between the germline ends.

Many counts were recorded for this clonotype. The chain carries TRBV3-1 and TRBJ1-3; the D is unclear. V lost 7 bases, J lost 0 bases, and 13 bases lay in between. This CDR3 spans 15 amino acids. Germline V gives CDR1 LGHDT, CDR2 YNNKEL (reference sequence). CDR3 sequence: CASMAGPNSGNTIYF. The CDR3, as DNA: TGTGCCAGCATGGCAGGACCAAACTCTGGAAACACCATATATTTT.

This clonotype was observed at least ten times. The V gene is TRBV12-3 or TRBV12-4, the J gene TRBJ2-7, with TRBD1 identical over 7 bases. The CDR3 runs to 12 residues. Trimming took 4 bases from V and 3 from J; bases not matched to a gene: 0. The CDR3 protein is CASSWDSYEQYF. Written as DNA, the CDR3 is TGTGCCAGCAGTTGGGACAGCTACGAGCAGTACTTC.

The sample holds many counts of this clonotype. The chain recombines TRBV7-2 with TRBJ2-7; 7 bases are a match to TRBD2. CDR1 and CDR2 (germline): SGHTA, FQGNSA. CDR3 size: 14 residues. Trimming took 5 bases from V and 12 from J; bases not matched to a gene: 16. The CDR3 reads CASSGGLEYRVRYF. The CDR3 coding sequence is TGTGCCAGCAGCGGCGGACTAGAGTATAGGGTGCGGTACTTC.

The table lists this clonotype with many counts. Germline is not matched at one junction end, which may reflect a read error. The rearrangement links TRBV7-7 to TRBJ2-1; 9 nucleotides match TRBD2. CDR1 and CDR2 from the germline V gene are SSHAT and FNYEAQ (reference sequence). This CDR3 is 13 amino acids long. The CDR3 loop is CASSSGRGGEQFF. In DNA form, the CDR3 reads TGTGCTAGCAGCTCGGGGCGGGGGGGTGAGCAGTTCTTC.

J is TRBJ1-1 and V is TRBV28, with D hard to call. The CDR3 is 12 residues long. Between the trimmed V and J ends, which lost 7 bases and 1 base, there was a span of 7 bases. Germline values: CDR1 MDHEN, CDR2 SYDVKM. In nucleotides, the CDR3 is TGTGCCAGCATGCAGGCGAACACTGAAGCTTTCTTT. Its protein product is CASMQANTEAFF. Using reference TRBV28 and TRBJ1-1 for the parts outside the CDR3, the full variable domain is DVKVTQSSRYLVKRTGEKVFLECVQDMDHENMFWYRQDPGLGLRLIYFSYDVKMKEKGDIPEGYSVSREKKERFSLILESASTNQTSMYLCASMQANTEAFFGQGTRLTVV.

This clonotype has a count of ten or more. The gene calls are TRBV20-1 and TRBJ2-7; 7 bases are shared with TRBD1. Germline V gene data show CDR1 as DFQATT and CDR2 as SNEGSKA (reference sequence). The junction had 14 bases not matched to a gene; V was cut back by 6 bases and J by 6 bases. CDR3 length: 14 amino acids. CDR3 amino acids: CSAAPRQGVGEQYF. In nucleotides, the CDR3 is TGCAGTGCCGCACCCAGGCAGGGGGTTGGCGAGCAGTACTTC.

This chain connects TRBV11-3 to TRBJ2-1, with D perhaps TRBD2 (6 bases). Trimming pared 5 bases from V and 7 bases from J, leaving 12 bases between. This CDR3 is built from 13 residues. Germline V lookup: CDR1 SGHNT, CDR2 YENEEA. The CDR3 DNA reads TGTGCCAGCAGCCCCCGACGGGGGAATGAGCAGTTCTTC. Its protein product is CASSPRRGNEQFF.